This note documents a single TCR beta chain sequence. This entry belongs to a study of T cell changes during pregnancy in multiple sclerosis. Deletions cut 4 bases from V and 4 bases from J, with 19 bases between. CDR3 size: 16 residues. The germline V gene has CDR1 GTSNPN and CDR2 SVGIG (reference sequence). Assay: immunoSEQ multiplex PCR; the TCRdb copy retains only in-frame clones and omits some. The profile covers 40,000 to 45,000 clones, with almost 95% appearing a single time and approximately 1.2% taken by the ten largest. The sample taken for sequencing was peripheral blood. The V gene is TRBV30, the J gene TRBJ2-2; D gene ambiguous. The sequence came from a female donor with multiple sclerosis, enrolled in a pregnancy study. This CDR3 reads CAWMGRWGFATGELFF. The CDR3 DNA follows: TGTGCCTGGATGGGTCGGTGGGGATTCGCCACCGGGGAGCTGTTTTTT. The whole variable domain, remainder taken from reference TRBV30 and TRBJ2-2, is SQTIHQWPATLVQPVGSPLSLECTVEGTSNPNLYWYRQAAGRGLQLLFYSVGIGQISSEVPQNLSASRPQDRQFILSSKKLLLSDSGFYLCAWMGRWGFATGELFFGEGSRLTVL.